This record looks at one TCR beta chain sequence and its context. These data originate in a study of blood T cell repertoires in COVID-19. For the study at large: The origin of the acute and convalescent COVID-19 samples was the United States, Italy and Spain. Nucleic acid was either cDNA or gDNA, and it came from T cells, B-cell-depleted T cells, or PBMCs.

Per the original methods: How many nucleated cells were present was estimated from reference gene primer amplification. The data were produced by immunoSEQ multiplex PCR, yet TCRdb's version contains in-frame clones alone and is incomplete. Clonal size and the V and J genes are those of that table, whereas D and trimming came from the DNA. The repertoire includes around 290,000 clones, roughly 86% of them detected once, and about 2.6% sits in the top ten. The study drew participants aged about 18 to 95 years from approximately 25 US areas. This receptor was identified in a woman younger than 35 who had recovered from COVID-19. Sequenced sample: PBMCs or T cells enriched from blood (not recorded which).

CDR3: CASSYPLRGQGPSNQPQHF. As DNA, the CDR3 is TGTGCCAGCAGTTACCCCCTTCGAGGACAGGGGCCATCCAATCAGCCCCAGCATTTT. The chain is built from TRBV6-2 or TRBV6-3 and TRBJ1-5; 9 positions agree with TRBD1. This CDR3 contains 19 residues. V dropped 2 bases and J dropped 3; count of bases not matched to a gene: 14. Germline loops: CDR1 MNHEY, CDR2 SVGEGT.